This TCR beta chain stems from a study of cytomegalovirus exposure and HLA in healthy donors. Findings and limits, study-wide: Across donors, presence/absence analyses took sequencing depth to be roughly uniform. Later analysis associated a missense DCLRE1C variant with TCR beta V- and J-gene trimming.

The PCR used 60 Vbeta and 13 Jbeta primers. TCRdb's copy holds only in-frame clones and misses some; the assay was immunoSEQ multiplex PCR. Among some 190,000 clones listed, roughly four fifths were seen once. V lost 3 bases and J lost 5; bases outside the gene matches: 11. Germline CDR1 and CDR2: SGHRS and YFSETQ. This CDR3 is built from 16 residues. Comment on this clone: The antigen remains unidentified.

This receptor was identified in a woman in her twenties or thirties in good health and CMV-seropositive. The chain uses TRBV5-1 and TRBJ1-2; TRBD1 agrees at 9 bases. The sample was PBMCs. The CDR3 bases are TGCGCCAGCAGCTCCGACTCTGGACAGGGGAAGTATGGCTACACCTTC. It specifies CASSSDSGQGKYGYTF. The complete variable domain, with remaining parts taken from reference TRBV5-1 and TRBJ1-2, reads KAGVTQTPRYLIKTRGQQVTLSCSPISGHRSVSWYQQTPGQGLQFLFEYFSETQRNKGNFPGRFSGRQFSNSRSEMNVSTLELGDSALYLCASSSDSGQGKYGYTFGSGTRLTVV.